This is a list of T cell receptor beta chains from one sample in a study of T cell responses to AZD1222 COVID-19 vaccine. Assay used: immunoSEQ multiplex PCR; TCRdb lists only in-frame clones, some missing. The sample yields approximately 180,000 clones, 70% to 90% seen once. Sequenced here: peripheral blood, sampled 28 days after the second AZD1222 dose. The receptors shown here come from an adult who received the AZD1222 COVID-19 vaccine. Both conserved end residues are part of each CDR3. A D gene is named only where the DNA matches it firmly. Rows may omit the clone size; those that give it use once, few, many or a size class.

J gene: TRBJ2-1; V gene: TRBV6-5; clone size: NA; D gene: TRBD2; CDR3 protein: CASRREGRTYNEQFF; CDR3 DNA: TGTGCCAGCAGGCGGGAGGGCCGGACCTACAATGAGCAGTTCTTC
J gene: TRBJ2-1; V gene: TRBV7-2; clone size: NA; D gene: TRBD2; CDR3 protein: CASIMRLAAYNEQFF; CDR3 DNA: TGTGCCAGCATCATGCGACTAGCGGCCTACAATGAGCAGTTCTTC
J gene: TRBJ1-1; V gene: TRBV5-1; clone size: few; D gene: TRBD1; CDR3 protein: CASSPDREIEAFF; CDR3 DNA: TGCGCCAGCAGCCCGGACAGGGAGATTGAAGCTTTCTTT
J gene: TRBJ2-5; V gene: TRBV9; clone size: NA; D gene: NA; CDR3 protein: CASSVQGGETQYF; CDR3 DNA: TGTGCCAGCAGCGTACAAGGAGGGGAGACCCAGTACTTC
J gene: TRBJ2-5; V gene: TRBV30; clone size: NA; D gene: NA; CDR3 protein: CAWSVRFLETQYF; CDR3 DNA: TGTGCCTGGAGTGTCAGGTTCTTAGAGACCCAGTACTTC
J gene: TRBJ2-7; V gene: TRBV18; clone size: NA; D gene: TRBD2; CDR3 protein: CASGRDSGSISEQYF; CDR3 DNA: TGTGCCAGCGGGCGGGATAGCGGGAGTATAAGCGAGCAGTACTTC
J gene: TRBJ2-5; V gene: TRBV5-1; clone size: NA; D gene: NA; CDR3 protein: CASSSIQGPETQYF; CDR3 DNA: TGCGCCAGCAGCTCGATACAGGGTCCAGAGACCCAGTACTTC
J gene: TRBJ2-7; V gene: TRBV9; clone size: NA; D gene: NA; CDR3 protein: CASNVGPLSYEQYF; CDR3 DNA: TGTGCCAGCAACGTAGGGCCCCTTTCCTACGAGCAGTACTTC
J gene: TRBJ2-7; V gene: TRBV6-4; clone size: NA; D gene: TRBD1; CDR3 protein: CASTPGQGEYEQYF; CDR3 DNA: TGTGCCAGCACCCCCGGACAGGGAGAATACGAGCAGTACTTC
J gene: TRBJ2-5; V gene: TRBV29-1; clone size: NA; D gene: NA; CDR3 protein: CSVGAGVVETQYF; CDR3 DNA: TGCAGCGTCGGAGCAGGGGTAGTAGAGACCCAGTACTTC
J gene: TRBJ1-5; V gene: TRBV19; clone size: NA; D gene: NA; CDR3 protein: CASSLADNQPQHF; CDR3 DNA: TGTGCCAGTAGTTTGGCCGACAATCAGCCCCAGCATTTT
J gene: TRBJ2-7; V gene: TRBV4-1; clone size: few; D gene: TRBD2; CDR3 protein: CASSQLGGTKVEQYF; CDR3 DNA: TGCGCCAGCAGCCAGCTCGGAGGGACTAAGGTAGAGCAGTACTTC
J gene: TRBJ2-7; V gene: TRBV28; clone size: once; D gene: NA; CDR3 protein: CASSHGARVSEQYF; CDR3 DNA: TGTGCCAGCAGTCACGGGGCCAGGGTATCCGAGCAGTACTTC
J gene: TRBJ2-7; V gene: TRBV24-1; clone size: NA; D gene: NA; CDR3 protein: CATSDLRAYFFPTDSYEQYF; CDR3 DNA: TGTGCCACCAGTGATTTGCGGGCTTATTTTTTCCCAACCGACTCCTACGAGCAGTACTTC
J gene: TRBJ1-6; V gene: TRBV7-6; clone size: NA; D gene: NA; CDR3 protein: CASSPRPKETLHF; CDR3 DNA: TGTGCCAGCAGCCCGCGACCCAAGGAGACCCTCCACTTT
J gene: TRBJ2-1; V gene: TRBV5-1; clone size: NA; D gene: TRBD2; CDR3 protein: CASRGGLAGLNEQFF; CDR3 DNA: TGCGCCAGCAGGGGGGGACTAGCGGGGCTCAATGAGCAGTTCTTC
J gene: TRBJ2-5; V gene: TRBV28; clone size: NA; D gene: NA; CDR3 protein: CASSLTGEGQETQYF; CDR3 DNA: TGTGCCAGCAGCCTCACAGGGGAGGGCCAAGAGACCCAGTACTTC
J gene: TRBJ2-5; V gene: TRBV28; clone size: NA; D gene: TRBD2; CDR3 protein: CASSLSGTSGIETQYF; CDR3 DNA: TGTGCCAGCAGTTTATCCGGGACTAGCGGGATCGAGACCCAGTACTTC
J gene: TRBJ2-2; V gene: TRBV27; clone size: NA; D gene: NA; CDR3 protein: CASSLSPPGRGELFF; CDR3 DNA: TGTGCCAGCAGTTTATCCCCCCCGGGCAGGGGGGAGCTGTTTTTT
J gene: TRBJ1-3; V gene: TRBV29-1; clone size: once; D gene: NA; CDR3 protein: CSVAMGTSSGNTIYF; CDR3 DNA: TGCAGCGTCGCTATGGGGACAAGCTCTGGAAACACCATATATTTT
J gene: TRBJ1-2; V gene: TRBV5-8; clone size: NA; D gene: NA; CDR3 protein: CASSLMGFSYGYTF; CDR3 DNA: TGTGCCAGCAGCTTGATGGGCTTTAGCTATGGCTACACCTTC
J gene: TRBJ1-5; V gene: TRBV4-3; clone size: NA; D gene: NA; CDR3 protein: CASSQGALGGGNQPQHF; CDR3 DNA: TGCGCCAGCAGCCAAGGAGCGCTAGGGGGGGGAAATCAGCCCCAGCATTTT
J gene: TRBJ2-5; V gene: TRBV10-3; clone size: once; D gene: TRBD2; CDR3 protein: CAISDPSGSGRSETQYF; CDR3 DNA: TGTGCCATCAGTGATCCCTCGGGTAGCGGGAGGTCGGAGACCCAGTACTTC
J gene: TRBJ1-2; V gene: TRBV3-1/TRBV3-2; clone size: NA; D gene: NA; CDR3 protein: CASSPMDSNYGYTF; CDR3 DNA: TGTGCCAGCAGCCCCATGGACAGTAACTATGGCTACACCTTC
J gene: TRBJ2-3; V gene: TRBV24-1; clone size: NA; D gene: NA; CDR3 protein: CATSDVADTQYF; CDR3 DNA: TGTGCCACCAGTGATGTGGCAGATACGCAGTATTTT
J gene: TRBJ1-2; V gene: TRBV5-1; clone size: NA; D gene: TRBD1; CDR3 protein: CASRDSTGTYGYTF; CDR3 DNA: TGCGCCAGCAGGGACTCGACAGGGACCTATGGCTACACCTTC
J gene: TRBJ2-5; V gene: TRBV27; clone size: NA; D gene: TRBD2; CDR3 protein: CASSPGLAGVGWETQYF; CDR3 DNA: TGTGCCAGCAGTCCAGGACTAGCGGGAGTGGGCTGGGAGACCCAGTACTTC
J gene: TRBJ2-3; V gene: TRBV11-3; clone size: NA; D gene: TRBD2; CDR3 protein: CASSLGLAGGTDTQYF; CDR3 DNA: TGTGCCAGCAGCCTTGGACTAGCGGGGGGCACAGATACGCAGTATTTT
J gene: TRBJ2-7; V gene: TRBV29-1; clone size: NA; D gene: TRBD2; CDR3 protein: CSVGGRAAYEQYF; CDR3 DNA: TGCAGCGTTGGGGGGAGGGCGGCCTACGAGCAGTACTTC
J gene: TRBJ1-5; V gene: TRBV7-8; clone size: NA; D gene: NA; CDR3 protein: CATINQPQHF; CDR3 DNA: TGTGCCACCATAAATCAGCCCCAGCATTTT
J gene: TRBJ2-1; V gene: TRBV7-2; clone size: NA; D gene: TRBD2; CDR3 protein: CASRSGTSPLHEQFF; CDR3 DNA: TGTGCCAGCAGATCCGGGACTAGCCCGCTTCATGAGCAGTTCTTC
J gene: TRBJ2-2; V gene: TRBV11-1; clone size: once; D gene: NA; CDR3 protein: CASSAGEYTGELFF; CDR3 DNA: TGTGCCAGCAGCGCCGGGGAGTACACCGGGGAGCTGTTTTTT
J gene: TRBJ1-3; V gene: TRBV4-2; clone size: NA; D gene: NA; CDR3 protein: CASSSGGTTGNTIYF; CDR3 DNA: TGTGCCAGCAGCTCGGGGGGGACCACTGGAAACACCATATATTTT
J gene: TRBJ1-2; V gene: TRBV28; clone size: NA; D gene: NA; CDR3 protein: CASSSPGGLVDYGYTF; CDR3 DNA: TGTGCCAGCAGTTCCCCAGGCGGTCTTGTGGACTATGGCTACACCTTC
J gene: TRBJ1-5; V gene: TRBV27; clone size: NA; D gene: NA; CDR3 protein: CASGGGNSNQPQHF; CDR3 DNA: TGTGCCAGCGGCGGAGGGAATAGCAATCAGCCCCAGCATTTT